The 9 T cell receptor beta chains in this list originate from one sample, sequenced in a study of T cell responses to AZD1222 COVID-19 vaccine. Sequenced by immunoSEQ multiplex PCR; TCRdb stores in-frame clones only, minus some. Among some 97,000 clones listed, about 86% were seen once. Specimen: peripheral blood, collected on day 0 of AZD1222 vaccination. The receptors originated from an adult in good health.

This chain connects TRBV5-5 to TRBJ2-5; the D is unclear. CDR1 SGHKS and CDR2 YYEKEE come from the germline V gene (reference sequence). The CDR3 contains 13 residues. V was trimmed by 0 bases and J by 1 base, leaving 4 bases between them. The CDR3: CASSLGVQETQYF. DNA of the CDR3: TGTGCCAGCAGCTTGGGGGTCCAAGAGACCCAGTACTTC.

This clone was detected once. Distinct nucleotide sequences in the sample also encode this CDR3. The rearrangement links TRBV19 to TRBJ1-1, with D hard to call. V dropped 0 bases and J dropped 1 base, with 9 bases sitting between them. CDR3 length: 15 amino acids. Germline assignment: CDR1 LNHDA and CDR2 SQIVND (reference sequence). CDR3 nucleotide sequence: TGTGCCAGTAGTATAGATCTTACAGAGAACACTGAAGCTTTCTTT. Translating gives CASSIDLTENTEAFF.

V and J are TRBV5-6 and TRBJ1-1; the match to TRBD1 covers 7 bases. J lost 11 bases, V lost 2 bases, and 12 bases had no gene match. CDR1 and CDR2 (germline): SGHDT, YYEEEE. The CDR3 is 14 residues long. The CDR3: CASSLVSVTGPAFF. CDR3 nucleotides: TGTGCCAGCAGCTTAGTCTCCGTGACAGGGCCGGCTTTCTTT.

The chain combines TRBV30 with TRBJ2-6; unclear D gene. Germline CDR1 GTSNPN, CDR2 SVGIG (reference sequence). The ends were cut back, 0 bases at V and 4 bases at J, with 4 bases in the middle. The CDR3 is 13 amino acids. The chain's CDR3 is CAWSVGGANVLTF. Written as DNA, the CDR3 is TGTGCCTGGAGTGTGGGGGGGGCCAACGTCCTGACTTTC.

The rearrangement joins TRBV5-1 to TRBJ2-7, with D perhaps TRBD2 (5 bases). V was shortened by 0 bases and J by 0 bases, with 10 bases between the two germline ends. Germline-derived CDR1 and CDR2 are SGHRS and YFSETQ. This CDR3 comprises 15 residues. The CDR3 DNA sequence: TGCGCCAGCAGCTTGGTGTCTAGCCGCTCCTACGAGCAGTACTTC. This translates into CASSLVSSRSYEQYF.

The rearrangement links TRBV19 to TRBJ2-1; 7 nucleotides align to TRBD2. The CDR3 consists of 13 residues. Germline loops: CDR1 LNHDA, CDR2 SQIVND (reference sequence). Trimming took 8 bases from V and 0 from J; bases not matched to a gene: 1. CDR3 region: CASSSGSYNEQFF. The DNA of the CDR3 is TGTGCCAGTTCTAGCGGCTCCTACAATGAGCAGTTCTTC.

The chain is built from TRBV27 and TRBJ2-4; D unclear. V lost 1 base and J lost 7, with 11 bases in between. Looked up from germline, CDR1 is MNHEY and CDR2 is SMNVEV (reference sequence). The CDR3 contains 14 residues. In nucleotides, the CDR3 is TGTGCCAGCAGTTTATTCGGCAGGTCGAACATTCAGTACTTC. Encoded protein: CASSLFGRSNIQYF.

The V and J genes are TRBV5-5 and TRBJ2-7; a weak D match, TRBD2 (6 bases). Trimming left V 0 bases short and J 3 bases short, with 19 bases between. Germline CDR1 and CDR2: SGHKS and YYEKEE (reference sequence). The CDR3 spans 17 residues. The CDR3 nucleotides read TGTGCCAGCAGCTTGGCCAGCGGTAGCGGTGGCCTCTACGAGCAGTACTTC. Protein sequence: CASSLASGSGGLYEQYF.

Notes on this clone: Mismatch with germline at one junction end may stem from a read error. The CDR3 bases are TGTGCCAGCAGCGTAGGGCCCGGGGGCCCGCAGCACTTC. Encoded protein: CASSVGPGGPQHF. V usage is TRBV9 and J usage is TRBJ2-7, with D possibly called TRBD1 or TRBD2 (6 bases each). The germline V gene encodes CDR1 SGDLS and CDR2 YYNGEE. CDR3 length: 13 residues.